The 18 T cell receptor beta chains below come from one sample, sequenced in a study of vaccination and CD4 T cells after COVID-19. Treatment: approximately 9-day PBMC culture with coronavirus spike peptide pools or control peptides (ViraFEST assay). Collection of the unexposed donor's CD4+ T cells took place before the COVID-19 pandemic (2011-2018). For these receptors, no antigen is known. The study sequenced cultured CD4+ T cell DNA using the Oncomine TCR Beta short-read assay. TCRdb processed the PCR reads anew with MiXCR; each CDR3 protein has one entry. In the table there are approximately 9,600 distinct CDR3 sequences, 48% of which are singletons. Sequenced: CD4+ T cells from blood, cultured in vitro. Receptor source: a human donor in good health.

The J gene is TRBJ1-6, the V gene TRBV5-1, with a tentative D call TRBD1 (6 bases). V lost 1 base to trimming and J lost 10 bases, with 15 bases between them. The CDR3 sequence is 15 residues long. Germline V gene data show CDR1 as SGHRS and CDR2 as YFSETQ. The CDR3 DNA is TGCGCCAGCAGCTTGAAATGGGGGCTTAGCTCACCCCTCCACTTT. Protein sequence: CASSLKWGLSSPLHF.

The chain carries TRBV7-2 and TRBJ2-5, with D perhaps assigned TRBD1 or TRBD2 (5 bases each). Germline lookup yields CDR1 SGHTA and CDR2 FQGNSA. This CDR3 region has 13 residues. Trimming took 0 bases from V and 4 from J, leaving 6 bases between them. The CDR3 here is CASSLAGGETQYF. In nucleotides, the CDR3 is TGTGCCAGCAGCTTAGCTGGGGGAGAGACCCAGTACTTC.

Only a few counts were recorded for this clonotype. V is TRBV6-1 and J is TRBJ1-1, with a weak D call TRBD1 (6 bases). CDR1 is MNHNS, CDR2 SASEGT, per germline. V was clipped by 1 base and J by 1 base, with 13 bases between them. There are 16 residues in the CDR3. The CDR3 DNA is TGTGCCAGCAGTGAAGATGGACAGCGAAAGAACACTGAAGCTTTCTTT. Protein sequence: CASSEDGQRKNTEAFF.

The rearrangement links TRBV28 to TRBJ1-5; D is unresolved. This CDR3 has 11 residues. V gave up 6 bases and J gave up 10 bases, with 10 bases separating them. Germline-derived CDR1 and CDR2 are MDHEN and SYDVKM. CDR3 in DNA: TGTGCCAGCAGCCCCTCCCCCCCCCAGCATTTT. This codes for CASSPSPPQHF.

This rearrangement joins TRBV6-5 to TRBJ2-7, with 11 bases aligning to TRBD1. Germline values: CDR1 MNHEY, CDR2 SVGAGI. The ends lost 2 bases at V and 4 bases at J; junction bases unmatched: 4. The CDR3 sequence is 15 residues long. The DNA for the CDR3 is TGTGCCAGCAGTTACGTCGGGACAGGGGGTTACGAGCAGTACTTC. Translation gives CASSYVGTGGYEQYF.

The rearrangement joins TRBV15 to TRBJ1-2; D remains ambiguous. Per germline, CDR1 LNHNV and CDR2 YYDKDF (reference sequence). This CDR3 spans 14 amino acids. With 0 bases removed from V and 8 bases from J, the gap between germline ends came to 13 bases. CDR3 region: CATSREREGGGYTF. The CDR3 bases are TGTGCCACCAGCAGAGAAAGAGAAGGAGGGGGCTACACCTTC.

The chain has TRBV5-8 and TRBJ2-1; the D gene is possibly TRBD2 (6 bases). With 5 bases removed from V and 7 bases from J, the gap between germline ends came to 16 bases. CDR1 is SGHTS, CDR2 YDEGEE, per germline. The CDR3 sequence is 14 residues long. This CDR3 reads CASSGLRGFNEQFF. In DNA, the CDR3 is TGTGCCAGCAGTGGGTTGCGGGGTTTTAATGAGCAGTTCTTC.

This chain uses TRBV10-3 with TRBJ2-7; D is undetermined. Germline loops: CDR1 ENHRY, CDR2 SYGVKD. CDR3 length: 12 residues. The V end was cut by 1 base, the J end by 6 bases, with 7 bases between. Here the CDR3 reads CAISEFPGEQYF. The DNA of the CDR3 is TGTGCCATCAGTGAGTTCCCTGGCGAGCAGTACTTC.

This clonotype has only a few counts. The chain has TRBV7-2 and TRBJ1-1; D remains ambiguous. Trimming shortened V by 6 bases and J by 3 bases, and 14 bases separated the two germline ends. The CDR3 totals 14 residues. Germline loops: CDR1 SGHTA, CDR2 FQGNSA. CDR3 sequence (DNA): TGTGCCAGCAGTCTCGCTGTCGGGGACACTGAAGCTTTCTTT. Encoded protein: CASSLAVGDTEAFF.

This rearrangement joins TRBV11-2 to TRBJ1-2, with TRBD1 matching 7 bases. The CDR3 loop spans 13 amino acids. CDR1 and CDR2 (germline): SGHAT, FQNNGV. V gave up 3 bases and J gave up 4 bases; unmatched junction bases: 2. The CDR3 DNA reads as TGTGCCAGCAGCTTCCGGGACAGCTATGGCTACACCTTC. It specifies CASSFRDSYGYTF.

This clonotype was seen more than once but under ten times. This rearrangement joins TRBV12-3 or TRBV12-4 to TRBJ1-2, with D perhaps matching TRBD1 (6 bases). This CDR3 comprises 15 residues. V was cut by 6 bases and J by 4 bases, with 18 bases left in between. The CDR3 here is CASRQQGVASYGYTF. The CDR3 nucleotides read TGTGCCAGCAGGCAACAGGGTGTTGCTAGCTATGGCTACACCTTC.

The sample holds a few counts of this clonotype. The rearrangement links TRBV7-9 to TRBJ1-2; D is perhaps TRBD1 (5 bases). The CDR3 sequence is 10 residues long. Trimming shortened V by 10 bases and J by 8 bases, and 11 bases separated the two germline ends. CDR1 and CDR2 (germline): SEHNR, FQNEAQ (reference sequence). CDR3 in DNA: TGTGCCATCCCGGGGGAAGGCTACACCTTC. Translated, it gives CAIPGEGYTF.

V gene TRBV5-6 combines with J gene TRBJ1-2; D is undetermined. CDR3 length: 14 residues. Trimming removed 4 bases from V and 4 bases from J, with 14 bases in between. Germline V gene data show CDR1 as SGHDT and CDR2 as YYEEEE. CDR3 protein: CASSPWTVRYGYTF. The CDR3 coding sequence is TGTGCCAGCAGCCCATGGACCGTCCGCTATGGCTACACCTTC.

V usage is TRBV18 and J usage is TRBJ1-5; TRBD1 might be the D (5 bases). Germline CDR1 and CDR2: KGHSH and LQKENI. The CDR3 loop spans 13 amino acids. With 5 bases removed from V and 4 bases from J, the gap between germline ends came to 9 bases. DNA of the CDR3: TGTGCCAGCTCAGAGGGGCCGAATCAGCCCCAGCATTTT. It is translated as CASSEGPNQPQHF.

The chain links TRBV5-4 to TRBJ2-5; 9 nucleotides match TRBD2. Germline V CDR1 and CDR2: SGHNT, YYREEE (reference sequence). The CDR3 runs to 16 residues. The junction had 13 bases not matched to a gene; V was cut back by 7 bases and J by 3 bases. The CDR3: CASASPGLAGKETQYF. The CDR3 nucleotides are TGTGCCAGCGCCAGCCCGGGACTAGCTGGGAAAGAGACCCAGTACTTC.

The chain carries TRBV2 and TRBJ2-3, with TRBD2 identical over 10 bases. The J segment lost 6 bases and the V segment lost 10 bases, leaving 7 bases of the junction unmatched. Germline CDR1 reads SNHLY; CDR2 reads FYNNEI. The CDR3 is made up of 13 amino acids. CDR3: CATSGSYFDTQYF. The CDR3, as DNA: TGTGCCACTAGCGGGAGTTATTTCGATACGCAGTATTTT.

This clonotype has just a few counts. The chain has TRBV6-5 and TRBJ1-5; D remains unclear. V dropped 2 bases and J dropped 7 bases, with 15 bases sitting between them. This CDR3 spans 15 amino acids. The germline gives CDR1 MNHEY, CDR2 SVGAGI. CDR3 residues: CASSYTGGDGQPQHF. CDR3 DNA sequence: TGTGCCAGCAGTTACACGGGCGGCGACGGGCAGCCCCAGCATTTT.

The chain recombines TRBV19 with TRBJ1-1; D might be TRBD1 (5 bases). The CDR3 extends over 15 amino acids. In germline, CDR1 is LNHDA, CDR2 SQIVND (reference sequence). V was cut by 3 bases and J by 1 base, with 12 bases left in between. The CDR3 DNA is TGTGCCAGTAGTATCCGACTCAGGGAGAACACTGAAGCTTTCTTT. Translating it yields CASSIRLRENTEAFF.